The 23 T cell receptor beta chains below were found in one sample sequenced in a study of blood T cell repertoires in COVID-19. Data came from immunoSEQ multiplex PCR; TCRdb stores just in-frame clones and leaves some out. In the table there are 9,500 to 15,000 clones, roughly 91% of which are singletons. The specimen sequenced was peripheral blood. The receptors shown here come from a woman in her seventies with active COVID-19.

The chain combines TRBV24-1 with TRBJ2-3; 8 bases fit TRBD2. The germline CDR1 and CDR2 sequences are KGHDR and SFDVKD. This CDR3 is built from 16 residues. V shed 2 bases and J 1 base; nucleotides not matched to a gene: 4. The CDR3 sequence: CATSDWTSSGTDTQYF. DNA of the CDR3: TGTGCCACCAGTGATTGGACTAGCAGCGGCACAGATACGCAGTATTTT.

The chain recombines TRBV28 with TRBJ2-7; no definite D call. Germline V gives CDR1 MDHEN, CDR2 SYDVKM. The CDR3 has 13 residues. V was shortened by 9 bases and J by 1 base, with 13 bases between the two germline ends. The CDR3, as DNA: TGTGCCAGTCAAGGCGGAGAGTCCTACGAGCAGTACTTC. This sequence encodes CASQGGESYEQYF.

CDR3 protein: CASGDRGFQPQHF. CDR3 nucleotide sequence: TGTGCCAGCGGGGACAGGGGTTTCCAGCCCCAGCATTTT. The chain combines TRBV6-6 with TRBJ1-5, with TRBD1 matching over 10 bases. CDR1 is MNHNY and CDR2 is SVGAGI in the germline V gene (reference sequence). Losses at the gene ends were 8 bases for V and 7 bases for J; bases not matched to a gene: 5. The CDR3 covers 13 residues.

About this clone itself: At one end, the junction sequence differs from germline, possibly due to a read error. The rearrangement joins TRBV7-7 to TRBJ1-1, with D unclear. This CDR3 comprises 13 residues. Looked up from germline, CDR1 is SSHAT and CDR2 is FNYEAQ (reference sequence). This CDR3 is CASSHTQNTEAFF. The CDR3, as DNA: TGTGCTAGCAGCCACACACAGAACACTGAAGCTTTCTTT.

This chain connects TRBV7-6 to TRBJ2-5, with 9 bases fitting TRBD2. The germline gives CDR1 SGHVS, CDR2 FNYEAQ. The CDR3 runs to 14 residues. Losses at the gene ends were 4 bases for V and 2 bases for J; bases not matched to a gene: 2. CDR3 nucleotide sequence: TGTGCCAGCAGCTACCTAGCGGGGCAAGAGACCCAGTACTTC. This translates into CASSYLAGQETQYF.

The rearrangement uses TRBV29-1 and TRBJ2-7; 7 nucleotides agree with TRBD1. CDR1 and CDR2 from the germline V gene are SQVTM and ANQGSEA. V lost 4 bases, J lost 1 base, and 4 bases stayed unmatched. The CDR3 extends over 13 amino acids. The CDR3 bases are TGCAGCGTTGCTCGGACAGGTTCCTACGAGCAGTACTTC. It encodes CSVARTGSYEQYF.

V is TRBV30 and J is TRBJ1-3; weak D call: TRBD1 (5 bases). CDR3 size: 18 residues. The germline CDR1 and CDR2 sequences are GTSNPN and SVGIG (reference sequence). Trimming removed 3 bases at V and 0 bases at J, with 21 bases between. CDR3 amino acids: CAWSLEGSIAFSGNTIYF. DNA for the CDR3: TGTGCCTGGAGCCTGGAGGGGTCCATCGCATTCTCTGGAAACACCATATATTTT.

This chain joins TRBV29-1 and TRBJ2-1, with no clear D. The germline V and J ends were trimmed by 4 bases and 0 bases, with 7 bases remaining between them. This CDR3 spans 13 amino acids. Germline CDR1 reads SQVTM; CDR2 reads ANQGSEA. The CDR3 region has the DNA TGCAGCGTTGGTACAAGCTCCTACAATGAGCAGTTCTTC. Its translation is CSVGTSSYNEQFF.

The chain employs TRBV19 and TRBJ2-7; no clear D gene. Trimming pared 3 bases from V and 7 bases from J, leaving 7 bases between. Germline V gives CDR1 LNHDA, CDR2 SQIVND (reference sequence). The CDR3 spans 11 residues. The CDR3, as DNA: TGTGCCAGTAGTATCCTCGGGGAGCAGTACTTC. Residues: CASSILGEQYF.

The chain couples TRBV3-1 (or the pseudogene TRBV3-2) to TRBJ2-5; 13 bases line up with TRBD2. The CDR3 consists of 16 residues. The V gene end was trimmed by 5 bases and the J gene end by 3 bases; junction bases not matched to a gene: 6. The germline V gene has CDR1 LGHDT and CDR2 YNNKEL (reference sequence). The CDR3 loop is CASSAQLAGGKETQYF. DNA for the CDR3: TGTGCCAGCAGCGCCCAACTAGCGGGAGGGAAAGAGACCCAGTACTTC.

This sequence joins TRBV27 and TRBJ2-7; D not certain. Germline V gene lookup returns CDR1 MNHEY and CDR2 SMNVEV (reference sequence). V was pared by 3 bases and J by 3 bases, with 9 bases between. The CDR3 is 13 residues long. The CDR3 DNA reads TGTGCCAGCAGTTTCTCGCCAGACTACGAGCAGTACTTC. It encodes CASSFSPDYEQYF.

This clone was seen a handful of times. The chain carries TRBV7-9 and TRBJ2-7, with D tentatively TRBD1 (6 bases). Trimming shortened V by 4 bases and J by 4 bases, and 17 bases separated the two germline ends. This CDR3 is 15 amino acids long. From germline, CDR1 is SEHNR and CDR2 FQNEAQ (reference sequence). The CDR3 nucleotides are TGTGCCAGCAGCTCCACTCTGGGGGCAGGTTACGAGCAGTACTTC. Translating gives CASSSTLGAGYEQYF.

The V gene is TRBV5-1, the J gene TRBJ2-7, with D possibly being TRBD1 (5 bases). V gave up 2 bases and J gave up 2 bases, with 8 bases separating them. The CDR3 contains 13 residues. Germline assignment: CDR1 SGHRS and CDR2 YFSETQ. CDR3 sequence (DNA): TGCGCCAGCAGCTTCCAGGACACCTACGAGCAGTACTTC. Residues: CASSFQDTYEQYF. The variable domain in full, completed from reference TRBV5-1 and TRBJ2-7, reads KAGVTQTPRYLIKTRGQQVTLSCSPISGHRSVSWYQQTPGQGLQFLFEYFSETQRNKGNFPGRFSGRQFSNSRSEMNVSTLELGDSALYLCASSFQDTYEQYFGPGTRLTVT.

The chain couples TRBV6-5 to TRBJ1-1; weak D call: TRBD1 (6 bases). CDR3 length: 14 residues. The V gene lost 7 bases and the J gene lost 1 base, with 13 bases spanning the gap. CDR1 and CDR2 from the germline V gene are MNHEY and SVGAGI. The CDR3 bases are TGTGCCAGCATATTGACAGGAGGGAACACTGAAGCTTTCTTT. This codes for CASILTGGNTEAFF.

This clone appeared a single time. This chain links TRBV24-1 with TRBJ2-2, with 10 bases fitting TRBD1. Looked up from germline, CDR1 is KGHDR and CDR2 is SFDVKD. V dropped 2 bases and J dropped 9; count of bases not matched to a gene: 8. This CDR3 spans 16 amino acids. The CDR3, as DNA: TGTGCCACCAGTGATTCAGAGACAGGGGGCAGGAGGGAGCTGTTTTTT. Protein sequence: CATSDSETGGRRELFF.

The J gene is TRBJ2-1, the V gene TRBV6-5, with 9 bases that match TRBD2. The germline gives CDR1 MNHEY, CDR2 SVGAGI. The CDR3 sequence is 13 residues long. The ends lost 5 bases at V and 7 bases at J; junction bases unmatched: 3. The CDR3 nucleotides read TGTGCCAGCAGTCGTACTAGCGGGAATGAGCAGTTCTTC. Amino acids: CASSRTSGNEQFF.

The rearrangement uses TRBV6-6 and TRBJ2-3; 10 bases are a match to TRBD2. Losses at the gene ends were 10 bases for V and 6 bases for J; bases not matched to a gene: 10. Germline-derived CDR1 and CDR2 are MNHNY and SVGAGI (reference sequence). This CDR3 comprises 14 residues. The CDR3, as DNA: TGTGCCATTTCAAGCGGGAGGGCCTGGGATACGCAGTATTTT. It yields the protein CAISSGRAWDTQYF.

J is TRBJ1-2 and V is TRBV29-1, with D perhaps matching TRBD1 (6 bases). V shed 1 base and J shed 2 bases, with 11 bases lying between them. The CDR3 extends over 14 amino acids. The germline gives CDR1 SQVTM, CDR2 ANQGSEA. The CDR3: CSVEAGTSNYGYTF. CDR3 in DNA: TGCAGCGTTGAAGCCGGGACATCAAACTATGGCTACACCTTC.

The DNA of the CDR3 is TGTGCCACCAGTGATCCGGACAACTCCCGTAAGACCCAGTACTTC. It specifies CATSDPDNSRKTQYF. The chain links TRBV24-1 to TRBJ2-5; the D gene is possibly TRBD1 (5 bases). The CDR3 extends over 15 amino acids. Germline CDR1 KGHDR, CDR2 SFDVKD. Trimming removed 3 bases from V and 6 bases from J, with 16 bases in between.

CDR3 loop: CSVGYGYVAESSYEQYF. CDR3 nucleotides: TGCAGCGTCGGGTATGGTTATGTTGCGGAGAGCTCCTACGAGCAGTACTTC. The chain carries TRBV29-1 and TRBJ2-7, with D unresolved. The germline V and J ends were trimmed by 6 bases and 0 bases, with 24 bases remaining between them. Germline-derived CDR1 and CDR2 are SQVTM and ANQGSEA. This CDR3 has 17 amino acids.

This clone showed up just once. The V call is TRBV6-5, the J call TRBJ1-1; 7 nucleotides match TRBD1. Germline CDR1 is MNHEY and CDR2 is SVGAGI. This CDR3 region has 13 residues. V was pared by 9 bases and J by 0 bases, with 4 bases of the junction left unmatched. The CDR3 sequence is CASNTGVNTEAFF. CDR3 DNA: TGTGCCAGTAACACAGGGGTGAACACTGAAGCTTTCTTT.

This clone was seen only once. This chain uses TRBV5-4 with TRBJ2-1; 7 nucleotides line up with TRBD2. Germline-derived CDR1 and CDR2 are SGHNT and YYREEE (reference sequence). This CDR3 comprises 14 residues. With 1 base clipped from V and 5 bases from J, the junction kept 3 bases outside the gene matches. The DNA for the CDR3 is TGTGCCAGCAGCTTGAGCGGGAACGACAATGAGCAGTTCTTC. This sequence encodes CASSLSGNDNEQFF.

This clone was seen a single time. The V gene is TRBV27, the J gene TRBJ2-4, with a tentative D call TRBD1 (6 bases). V was trimmed by 4 bases and J by 1 base, leaving 8 bases between them. The CDR3 sequence is 14 residues long. Germline V CDR1 and CDR2: MNHEY, SMNVEV (reference sequence). CDR3 sequence: CASSSRGAKNIQYF. Here the CDR3 DNA reads TGTGCCAGCAGTTCCAGGGGTGCCAAAAACATTCAGTACTTC.